The 30 T cell receptor beta chains in this list originate from one sample, sequenced in a study of vaccination and CD4 T cells after COVID-19. TCRdb processed the PCR reads anew with MiXCR; each CDR3 protein has one entry. Seen here are tens of thousands of distinct CDR3 sequences, under 75% observed once, and the top ten hold 0.99%. The input for sequencing was CD4+ T cells from blood, taken before SARS-CoV-2 vaccination. The receptor source for this set is a human donor who had recovered from COVID-19.

The chain has TRBV7-3 and TRBJ2-6; possibly TRBD1 for D (6 bases). This CDR3 region has 17 residues. Germline lookup yields CDR1 SGHTA and CDR2 FQGTGA. Trimming removed 5 bases from V and 0 bases from J, with 14 bases in between. The DNA of the CDR3 is TGTGCCAGCAGCCCAGGGACACAAAGCTCTGGGGCCAACGTCCTGACTTTC. Protein product: CASSPGTQSSGANVLTF.

This clonotype was recorded a few times. At one end, the junction sequence differs from germline, possibly due to a read error. J is TRBJ2-7 and V is TRBV6-5; D is unclear. Germline V lookup: CDR1 MNHEY, CDR2 SVGAGI. The CDR3 length is 14 residues. For the CDR3, the DNA is TGTGCCAGCAGTTACTCAGCTGGGCCCTATGAGCAGTACTTC. It yields the protein CASSYSAGPYEQYF.

The chain couples TRBV7-3 to TRBJ2-2; D might be TRBD1 (5 bases). The CDR3 is 14 residues long. V lost 5 bases to trimming and J lost 8 bases, with 15 bases between them. Looked up from germline, CDR1 is SGHTA and CDR2 is FQGTGA. The DNA of the CDR3 is TGTGCCAGCAGCATAAATCAGGGAACGGGGGAGCTGTTTTTT. Amino acid sequence: CASSINQGTGELFF.

This clonotype was observed a few times. CDR3 nucleotide sequence: TGTGCCAGTAGTGCCGACAGGAGCACAGATACGCAGTATTTT. The encoded protein is CASSADRSTDTQYF. The chain joins TRBV19 to TRBJ2-3; weak D call: TRBD1 (6 bases). CDR1 LNHDA and CDR2 SQIVND come from the germline V gene (reference sequence). The CDR3 covers 14 residues. V was trimmed by 5 bases and J by 0 bases, leaving 9 bases between them.

The chain is built from TRBV20-1 and TRBJ1-5; no firm D call. Per germline, CDR1 DFQATT and CDR2 SNEGSKA (reference sequence). This CDR3 is 11 amino acids long. Trimming cost V 3 bases and J 5 bases, with 5 bases left between them. The CDR3 here is CSARKDQPQHF. The CDR3 DNA sequence: TGCAGTGCTAGGAAGGATCAGCCCCAGCATTTT.

The chain joins TRBV28 to TRBJ2-4; either TRBD1 or TRBD2 may supply D (5 bases each). In germline, CDR1 is MDHEN, CDR2 SYDVKM. This CDR3 spans 14 amino acids. With 4 bases removed from V and 6 bases from J, the gap between germline ends came to 13 bases. The CDR3 DNA follows: TGTGCCAGCAGTTCCACACCTGGGACAAACATTCAGTACTTC. This gives the protein CASSSTPGTNIQYF.

This sequence joins TRBV20-1 and TRBJ1-2, with D maybe TRBD1 (5 bases). Germline lookup yields CDR1 DFQATT and CDR2 SNEGSKA (reference sequence). This CDR3 spans 12 amino acids. The ends were cut back, 6 bases at V and 3 bases at J, with 11 bases in the middle. The CDR3 DNA reads TGCAGTGCCACTCAGGGCGACTATGGCTACACCTTC. This sequence encodes CSATQGDYGYTF.

V usage is TRBV20-1 and J usage is TRBJ2-3; D possibly matches TRBD1 or TRBD2 (6 bases each). Germline values: CDR1 DFQATT, CDR2 SNEGSKA (reference sequence). CDR3 size: 15 residues. Between the trimmed V and J ends, which lost 2 bases and 5 bases, there was a span of 17 bases. CDR3 region: CSARPLGGLGDTQYF. CDR3 nucleotide sequence: TGCAGTGCTAGACCCCTAGGGGGGCTTGGAGATACGCAGTATTTT.

The chain links TRBV7-9 to TRBJ1-2; weak D call: TRBD1 (6 bases). V lost 4 bases and J 4 bases, leaving 10 bases between the germline ends. The germline CDR1 and CDR2 sequences are SEHNR and FQNEAQ (reference sequence). The CDR3 length is 13 residues. CDR3 protein: CASSSRTAYGYTF. The CDR3 nucleotides read TGTGCCAGCAGCTCCCGGACAGCCTATGGCTACACCTTC.

This rearrangement joins TRBV6-5 to TRBJ2-3; TRBD2 aligns across 7 bases. Per the germline V gene, CDR1 is MNHEY and CDR2 is SVGAGI. The CDR3 consists of 16 residues. The V gene end was trimmed by 2 bases and the J gene end by 2 bases; junction bases not matched to a gene: 7. The CDR3 is CASSYRGSTYTDTQYF. As DNA, the CDR3 is TGTGCCAGCAGTTACCGCGGGAGTACCTACACAGATACGCAGTATTTT.

CDR3 amino acids: CAWDPGQVNEKLFF. The CDR3 DNA follows: TGTGCCTGGGACCCGGGACAGGTTAATGAAAAACTGTTTTTT. This chain links TRBV30 with TRBJ1-4; 8 nucleotides align to TRBD1. There are 14 residues in the CDR3. V trimming: 5 bases; J trimming: 4 bases; junction bases outside the gene matches: 6. Per germline, CDR1 GTSNPN and CDR2 SVGIG (reference sequence).

This clonotype turned up a few times. This chain joins TRBV27 and TRBJ1-5; maybe TRBD1 (5 bases). This CDR3 has 15 amino acids. V was pared by 0 bases and J by 6 bases, with 12 bases between. Germline-derived CDR1 and CDR2 are MNHEY and SMNVEV (reference sequence). This CDR3 is CASSLSGTSGQPQHF. The CDR3 coding sequence is TGTGCCAGCAGTTTATCAGGGACCTCAGGTCAGCCCCAGCATTTT.

This chain joins TRBV7-9 and TRBJ2-3, with D uncertain. The CDR3 is 16 amino acids. V lost 6 bases, J lost 7 bases, and 23 bases lay in between. Germline lookup yields CDR1 SEHNR and CDR2 FQNEAQ (reference sequence). In DNA, the CDR3 is TGTGCCAGCAGAAAACTTGGAGACACACTGCGGAATACGCAGTATTTT. It specifies CASRKLGDTLRNTQYF.

This clonotype was counted a single time. The CDR3 DNA reads TGTGCCAGTAGTACCCCTCCCTTCACAGATACGCAGTATTTT. Translated: CASSTPPFTDTQYF. The chain has TRBV19 and TRBJ2-3, with D uncertain. This CDR3 spans 14 amino acids. Trimming took 4 bases from V and 2 from J, leaving 10 bases between them. CDR1 and CDR2 from the germline V gene are LNHDA and SQIVND (reference sequence).

This clonotype came up a few times. This rearrangement joins TRBV20-1 to TRBJ2-7; TRBD2 aligns across 7 bases. The CDR3 extends over 18 amino acids. Germline CDR1 and CDR2: DFQATT and SNEGSKA (reference sequence). The V gene end was trimmed by 2 bases and the J gene end by 2 bases; junction bases not matched to a gene: 18. This CDR3 reads CSARRTVQRGQYPYEQYF. CDR3 bases: TGCAGTGCTAGAAGGACGGTCCAGCGGGGCCAGTATCCCTACGAGCAGTACTTC.

The chain is built from TRBV6-2 or TRBV6-3 and TRBJ2-2; D may correspond to TRBD1 or TRBD2 (6 bases each). Germline values: CDR1 MNHEY, CDR2 SVGEGT. This CDR3 region has 13 residues. V was shortened by 8 bases and J by 1 base, with 8 bases between the two germline ends. CDR3 coding DNA: TGTGCCAGCGGGGGGCGGAACACCGGGGAGCTGTTTTTT. Its protein is CASGGRNTGELFF.

The chain couples TRBV20-1 to TRBJ2-4; D assignment may be TRBD1 or TRBD2 (5 bases each). Trimming took off 5 bases at V and 7 bases at J, with 18 bases between the two ends. The germline gives CDR1 DFQATT, CDR2 SNEGSKA (reference sequence). The CDR3 contains 14 residues. CDR3 in DNA: TGCAGTGCTCCCCCCGAGAGGTGGGGGAACATTCAGTACTTC. This translates into CSAPPERWGNIQYF.

This clonotype has more than one count but fewer than ten. The rearrangement joins TRBV20-1 to TRBJ2-3; D gene ambiguous. Germline V gene sequence: CDR1 DFQATT, CDR2 SNEGSKA (reference sequence). The length of the CDR3 is 13 residues. V lost 6 bases to trimming and J lost 8 bases, with 18 bases between them. The CDR3 spells CSAPDKDTPTQYF. The CDR3 bases are TGCAGTGCACCCGATAAAGATACTCCTACGCAGTATTTT.

This sequence joins TRBV7-2 and TRBJ2-5, with a weak D call TRBD1 (7 bases). With 3 bases removed from V and 4 bases from J, the gap between germline ends came to 15 bases. Per the germline V gene, CDR1 is SGHTA and CDR2 is FQGNSA. This CDR3 has 15 residues. The CDR3 DNA sequence: TGTGCCAGCAGCTTGGGCAACCAGGGGGGAGAGACCCAGTACTTC. It encodes CASSLGNQGGETQYF.

This clonotype showed up just a few times. The rearrangement links TRBV6-5 to TRBJ2-7, with D unresolved. This CDR3 comprises 15 residues. V lost 2 bases to trimming and J lost 3 bases, with 14 bases between them. CDR1 and CDR2 from the germline V gene are MNHEY and SVGAGI. CDR3 in amino acids: CASSYLVGTLYEQYF. The CDR3 nucleotides are TGTGCCAGCAGTTACCTCGTAGGAACCCTCTACGAGCAGTACTTC.

This rearrangement joins TRBV7-9 to TRBJ1-2; maybe TRBD1 (5 bases). Between the trimmed V and J ends, which lost 2 bases and 6 bases, there was a span of 16 bases. The V gene's germline CDR1 is SEHNR and CDR2 FQNEAQ (reference sequence). The CDR3 runs to 15 residues. CDR3 loop: CASSLRDSSEDGYTF. The CDR3 DNA follows: TGTGCCAGCAGCTTACGGGACTCAAGTGAAGATGGCTACACCTTC.

J is TRBJ1-5 and V is TRBV7-2; D remains unclear. Trimming removed 5 bases from V and 7 bases from J, with 9 bases in between. The germline V gene has CDR1 SGHTA and CDR2 FQGNSA. The length of the CDR3 is 12 residues. The CDR3 loop reads CASSQDYQPQHF. Written as DNA, the CDR3 is TGTGCCAGCAGCCAGGATTACCAGCCCCAGCATTTT. Looking up the rest from reference TRBV7-2 and TRBJ1-5 gives the full variable domain: GAGVSQSPSNKVTEKGKDVELRCDPISGHTALYWYRQSLGQGLEFLIYFQGNSAPDKSGLPSDRFSAERTGGSVSTLTIQRTQQEDSAVYLCASSQDYQPQHFGDGTRLSIL.

The chain has TRBV7-2 and TRBJ2-5, with no clear D. CDR1 is SGHTA, CDR2 FQGNSA, per germline. CDR3 size: 14 residues. Trimming shortened V by 7 bases and J by 3 bases, and 15 bases separated the two germline ends. The CDR3 coding sequence is TGTGCCAGCAAGCAACTCTTGGTGGAAGAGACCCAGTACTTC. Translating it yields CASKQLLVEETQYF.

This chain uses TRBV20-1 with TRBJ2-5, with D hard to call. Germline CDR1 reads DFQATT; CDR2 reads SNEGSKA (reference sequence). V dropped 6 bases and J dropped 5 bases, with 16 bases sitting between them. This CDR3 contains 13 residues. The CDR3 sequence: CSAPHPTQETQYF. For the CDR3, the DNA is TGCAGTGCCCCACACCCCACTCAGGAGACCCAGTACTTC.

This chain connects TRBV20-1 to TRBJ2-5; 10 bases fit TRBD1. Trimming cost V 7 bases and J 1 base; bases outside gene matches: 15. CDR1 and CDR2 (germline): DFQATT, SNEGSKA (reference sequence). The CDR3 totals 17 residues. The CDR3 spells CSVMPGQGRGIQETQYF. CDR3 nucleotides: TGCAGTGTAATGCCGGGACAGGGGCGAGGAATCCAAGAGACCCAGTACTTC.

J is TRBJ2-1 and V is TRBV6-1, with TRBD2 matching over 9 bases. Germline CDR1 reads MNHNS; CDR2 reads SASEGT. Germline trimming cut 6 bases from V and 3 bases from J; bases unmatched to any gene: 3. The CDR3 extends over 14 amino acids. The CDR3 sequence: CASREREDYNEQFF. As DNA, the CDR3 is TGTGCCAGCAGGGAGCGGGAGGACTACAATGAGCAGTTCTTC.

This clonotype was recorded once. The V gene is TRBV30, the J gene TRBJ2-3; 10 bases match TRBD2. There are 15 residues in the CDR3. The junction had 2 bases not matched to a gene; V was cut back by 2 bases and J by 0 bases. The germline gives CDR1 GTSNPN, CDR2 SVGIG (reference sequence). CDR3 DNA: TGTGCCTGGAGTAAACTAGCGGGGAGCACAGATACGCAGTATTTT. Amino acids: CAWSKLAGSTDTQYF.

The chain is built from TRBV7-6 and TRBJ2-5; D is unresolved. The ends were cut back, 2 bases at V and 5 bases at J, with 18 bases in the middle. The CDR3 loop spans 16 amino acids. The germline V gene encodes CDR1 SGHVS and CDR2 FNYEAQ. CDR3 sequence: CASSLSRRKEWETQYF. In nucleotides, the CDR3 is TGTGCCAGCAGCTTATCGAGGCGTAAAGAGTGGGAGACCCAGTACTTC.

The rearrangement uses TRBV20-1 and TRBJ2-5; D possibly uses TRBD1 or TRBD2 (6 bases each). V lost 3 bases, J lost 1 base, and 9 bases lay in between. The germline V gene encodes CDR1 DFQATT and CDR2 SNEGSKA (reference sequence). The CDR3 totals 13 residues. In nucleotides, the CDR3 is TGCAGTGCTAGTGGGGGGCCCCAAGAGACCCAGTACTTC. Its translation: CSASGGPQETQYF.

The chain couples TRBV2 to TRBJ2-7, with D perhaps TRBD2 (5 bases). CDR1 SNHLY and CDR2 FYNNEI come from the germline V gene. There are 14 residues in the CDR3. The germline V and J ends were trimmed by 1 base and 2 bases, with 9 bases remaining between them. CDR3 residues: CASSEGTGTYEQYF. CDR3 DNA sequence: TGTGCCAGCAGTGAAGGGACTGGAACCTACGAGCAGTACTTC.